This T cell receptor beta chain was recovered during a study of cytomegalovirus exposure and HLA in healthy donors. The donors were in the approximately 130-subject validation cohort; that cohort was separate from the roughly 730-subject first cohort. This clone occurred a few times. Antigen: not known. Regarding the study as a whole: Per published reports, the classifier diagnosed cytomegalovirus status with high specificity and sensitivity. Most TCR sequences showed up rarely, but some public TCRs showed up in many donors. In the roughly 120 validation repertoires, a later analysis found that first-cohort TCR clusters tended to co-occur.

Trimming took off 5 bases at V and 3 bases at J, with 10 bases between the two ends. The CDR3 has 13 residues. The germline gives CDR1 MNHEY, CDR2 SVGAGI. Assay: immunoSEQ multiplex PCR; the TCRdb copy retains only in-frame clones and omits some. The sample contains over 250,000 clones, 65% to 90% of which appear only once. Sample: PBMCs. The receptor was isolated from a young woman in good health and CMV-seronegative. The V gene is TRBV6-5, the J gene TRBJ1-2; a possible D gene is TRBD1 (5 bases). The CDR3 coding sequence is TGTGCCAGCAGTCTACGACAGTACTATGGCTACACCTTC. Translating it yields CASSLRQYYGYTF.